The 31 T cell receptor beta chains given below trace back to one sample, sequenced in a study of monozygotic twins with inflammatory bowel disease. One entry per CDR3 protein, without DNA, is what TCRdb gives after re-calling the 5' RACE reads. The listing contains under 200,000 distinct CDR3 sequences. Specimen: blood. The receptors here all came from a human donor with ulcerative colitis or Crohn's disease, or a healthy co-twin of an affected twin (not recorded which).

The rearrangement links TRBV6-5 to TRBJ2-3; lacking DNA, the TRBD2 call made by TCRdb goes unchecked. The germline V gene has CDR1 MNHEY and CDR2 SVGAGI. There are 16 residues in the CDR3. CDR3 amino acids: CASSYRTGGLADTQYF.

The V gene is TRBV20-1, the J gene TRBJ2-5; with no DNA, the TCRdb D assignment of TRBD2 cannot be verified. Per germline, CDR1 DFQATT and CDR2 SNEGSKA (reference sequence). The CDR3 has 20 residues. CDR3 sequence reads: CSARSSGTSGSLGYQETQYF.

This chain joins TRBV19 and TRBJ2-7; TCRdb calls TRBD1, which cannot be checked without DNA. Germline-derived CDR1 and CDR2 are LNHDA and SQIVND (reference sequence). This CDR3 has 14 amino acids. CDR3 protein: CASSIQGKIEEQYF. Full variable domain (rest looked up from reference TRBV19 and TRBJ2-7): DGGITQSPKYLFRKEGQNVTLSCEQNLNHDAMYWYRQDPGQGLRLIYYSQIVNDFQKGDIAEGYSVSREKKESFPLTVTSAQKNPTAFYLCASSIQGKIEEQYFGPGTRLTVT.

V gene TRBV5-4 combines with J gene TRBJ2-7; TCRdb reports TRBD2, a call that lacks DNA to check it against. Germline V CDR1 and CDR2: SGHNT, YYREEE (reference sequence). The length of the CDR3 is 15 residues. CDR3 region: CASSNVAGGSYEQYF.

The rearrangement uses TRBV28 and TRBJ1-4. Germline assignment: CDR1 MDHEN and CDR2 SYDVKM. This CDR3 has 14 amino acids. The CDR3: CASTSGQIPEKLFF.

The CDR3 is CSARVTGSETLYF. The chain combines TRBV20-1 with TRBJ2-5. There are 13 residues in the CDR3. Germline CDR1 reads DFQATT; CDR2 reads SNEGSKA (reference sequence).

CDR3 in amino acids: CASSQDGKTAYNEQFF. The rearrangement links TRBV3-1 to TRBJ2-1; the D call of TRBD1 rests on TCRdb alone, since no DNA is present to check it. CDR3 length: 16 amino acids. The germline V gene has CDR1 LGHDT and CDR2 YNNKEL (reference sequence).

The chain recombines TRBV20-1 with TRBJ2-3. The CDR3 runs to 14 residues. Germline V CDR1 and CDR2: DFQATT, SNEGSKA (reference sequence). CDR3 in amino acids: CSAFRDPRTDTQYF.

The chain's CDR3 is CASSLIPDTQYF. The rearrangement uses TRBV5-1 and TRBJ2-3. CDR1 and CDR2 from the germline V gene are SGHRS and YFSETQ. CDR3 length: 12 residues.

V and J are TRBV5-4 and TRBJ2-3. The CDR3 spans 14 residues. CDR1 and CDR2 (germline): SGHNT, YYREEE (reference sequence). The CDR3 spells CASSDSLAPDTQYF.

V and J are TRBV5-6 and TRBJ2-2. From germline, CDR1 is SGHDT and CDR2 YYEEEE. The CDR3 sequence is 12 residues long. The CDR3 loop is CASSWSAGELFF.

This chain joins TRBV19 and TRBJ1-1. The CDR3 runs to 13 residues. The germline gives CDR1 LNHDA, CDR2 SQIVND (reference sequence). This CDR3 reads CASSIASNTEAFF.

CDR3 region: CSGGLAGLREQFF. The chain employs TRBV29-1 and TRBJ2-1; TCRdb selects TRBD2, and the lack of DNA leaves this call unchecked. The CDR3 covers 13 residues. CDR1 SQVTM and CDR2 ANQGSEA come from the germline V gene.

The chain joins TRBV9 to TRBJ2-6; TCRdb reports TRBD1, a call that lacks DNA to check it against. CDR1 is SGDLS and CDR2 is YYNGEE in the germline V gene. The length of the CDR3 is 20 residues. CDR3: CASSIDPVQGGGSGANVLTF.

The rearrangement uses TRBV5-1 and TRBJ1-3. The CDR3 has 13 residues. From germline, CDR1 is SGHRS and CDR2 YFSETQ. CDR3 region: CASSSSSGNTIYF.

The chain couples TRBV11-2 to TRBJ2-7; the TCRdb call, TRBD2, lacks DNA for checking. The CDR3 is 15 amino acids. Germline CDR1 reads SGHAT; CDR2 reads FQNNGV. CDR3 amino acids: CASSLATSRNYEQYF.

The V call is TRBV20-1, the J call TRBJ2-3; TCRdb returns TRBD2, unconfirmable since there is no DNA. Germline CDR1 and CDR2: DFQATT and SNEGSKA (reference sequence). The CDR3 is 17 amino acids. The CDR3 spells CSAPPGLSFLSTDTQYF.

The chain uses TRBV5-1 and TRBJ2-1; as DNA is missing, the TRBD2 call by TCRdb cannot be tested. The CDR3 has 17 residues. The V gene's germline CDR1 is SGHRS and CDR2 YFSETQ. The CDR3 loop is CASSLAPMGLEYNEQFF. The entire variable domain, with the rest obtained from reference TRBV5-1 and TRBJ2-1, is as follows: KAGVTQTPRYLIKTRGQQVTLSCSPISGHRSVSWYQQTPGQGLQFLFEYFSETQRNKGNFPGRFSGRQFSNSRSEMNVSTLELGDSALYLCASSLAPMGLEYNEQFFGPGTRLTVL.

The V and J genes are TRBV5-1 and TRBJ1-1. This CDR3 region has 13 residues. Germline V gene lookup returns CDR1 SGHRS and CDR2 YFSETQ. CDR3: CASSLSRTAEAFF.

The chain uses TRBV13 and TRBJ1-1. This CDR3 is 14 amino acids long. Germline CDR1 is PRHDT and CDR2 is FYEKMQ (reference sequence). CDR3: CASSPGLRNTEAFF.

The genes are TRBV5-1 and TRBJ1-1; TCRdb gives TRBD1 as the D gene, but with no DNA this cannot be confirmed. There are 16 residues in the CDR3. CDR1 and CDR2 from the germline V gene are SGHRS and YFSETQ. CDR3 in amino acids: CASSPTGEPVATEAFF.

The chain couples TRBV3-1 to TRBJ2-2. From germline, CDR1 is LGHDT and CDR2 YNNKEL (reference sequence). The CDR3 contains 13 residues. This chain's CDR3 is CASSLLSPGELFF.

V and J are TRBV7-9 and TRBJ1-2; the TCRdb D gene call, TRBD1, has no DNA to confirm it. CDR1 is SEHNR, CDR2 FQNEAQ, per germline (reference sequence). The CDR3 extends over 15 amino acids. Here the CDR3 reads CASSLGFGTGEGYTF. The full variable domain, completed using reference TRBV7-9 and TRBJ1-2, is DTGVSQNPRHKITKRGQNVTFRCDPISEHNRLYWYRQTLGQGPEFLTYFQNEAQLEKSRLLSDRFSAERPKGSFSTLEIQRTEQGDSAMYLCASSLGFGTGEGYTFGSGTRLTVV.

The J gene is TRBJ2-7, the V gene TRBV6-2 or TRBV6-3. The germline CDR1 and CDR2 sequences are MNHEY and SVGEGT. The length of the CDR3 is 14 residues. The CDR3 reads CASSYSTSAYEQYF.

The rearrangement uses TRBV10-3 and TRBJ2-5; lacking DNA, the TRBD2 call made by TCRdb goes unchecked. This CDR3 region has 15 residues. CDR1 and CDR2 from the germline V gene are ENHRY and SYGVKD. The CDR3 is CAISGLGPSQETQYF.

The CDR3 is CASSPTGDNEQFF. The gene calls are TRBV5-6 and TRBJ2-1; TCRdb's D call, TRBD1, is unchecked because there is no DNA. CDR3 size: 13 residues. In germline, CDR1 is SGHDT, CDR2 YYEEEE.

The CDR3 spells CAISVRGDTEAFF. This rearrangement joins TRBV10-3 to TRBJ1-1. The CDR3 contains 13 residues. Germline values: CDR1 ENHRY, CDR2 SYGVKD.

The chain is built from TRBV12-3 or TRBV12-4 and TRBJ1-6; the D gene TCRdb calls, TRBD1, cannot be checked with no DNA. The CDR3 extends over 14 amino acids. Here the CDR3 reads CASSSDRRNSPLHF.

This sequence joins TRBV4-3 and TRBJ2-3; TCRdb's assignment of TRBD1 cannot be checked, as there is no DNA. The CDR3 has 15 residues. Germline CDR1 is LGHNA and CDR2 is YSLEER. CDR3 residues: CASSQGDMTTDTQYF.

The V gene is TRBV20-1, the J gene TRBJ1-2; checking the TCRdb D call of TRBD1 is not possible without DNA. Germline V gene data show CDR1 as DFQATT and CDR2 as SNEGSKA (reference sequence). The CDR3 is 14 amino acids. CDR3: CSASPGRVGYGYTF.

The rearrangement joins TRBV15 to TRBJ1-2. Germline V lookup: CDR1 LNHNV, CDR2 YYDKDF (reference sequence). This CDR3 contains 13 residues. The CDR3 is CATSSGLDYGYTF. Together with reference TRBV15 and TRBJ1-2, the CDR3 gives the full variable domain: DAMVIQNPRYQVTQFGKPVTLSCSQTLNHNVMYWYQQKSSQAPKLLFHYYDKDFNNEADTPDNFQSRRPNTSFCFLDIRSPGLGDTAMYLCATSSGLDYGYTFGSGTRLTVV.